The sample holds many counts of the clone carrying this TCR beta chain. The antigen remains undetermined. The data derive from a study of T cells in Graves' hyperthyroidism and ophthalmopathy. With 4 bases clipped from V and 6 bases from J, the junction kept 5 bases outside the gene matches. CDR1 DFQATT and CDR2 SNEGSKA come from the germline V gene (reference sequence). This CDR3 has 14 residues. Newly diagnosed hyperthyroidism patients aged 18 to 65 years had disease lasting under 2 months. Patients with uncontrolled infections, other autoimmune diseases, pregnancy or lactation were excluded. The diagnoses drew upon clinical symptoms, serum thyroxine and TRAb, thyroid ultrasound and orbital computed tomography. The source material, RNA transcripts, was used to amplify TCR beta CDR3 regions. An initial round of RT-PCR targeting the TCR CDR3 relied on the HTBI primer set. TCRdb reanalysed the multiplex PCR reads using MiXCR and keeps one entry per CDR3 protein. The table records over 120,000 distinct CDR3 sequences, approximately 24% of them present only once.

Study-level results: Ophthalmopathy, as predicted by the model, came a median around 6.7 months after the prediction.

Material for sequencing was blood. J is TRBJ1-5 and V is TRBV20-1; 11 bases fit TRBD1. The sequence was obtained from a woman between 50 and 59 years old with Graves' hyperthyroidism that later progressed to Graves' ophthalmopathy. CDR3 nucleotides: TGCAGTGCTATCCGGGACAGGGGGGCTCAGCCCCAGCATTTT. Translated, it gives CSAIRDRGAQPQHF.